The entry below describes one T cell receptor beta chain. What it binds is unknown. The CDR3 has 14 residues. Looked up from germline, CDR1 is SGHDT and CDR2 is YYEEEE. UMI-labeled 5' RACE TRB cDNA libraries were prepared from the cells. TCRdb reanalyzed the 5' RACE reads and collapses them to one entry per CDR3 protein, without DNA. The sample data list around 140,000 distinct CDR3 sequences. The data stem from a study of CXCR3-negative and CXCR3-positive naive CD8 T cells. Broader study findings: Expression of CXCR3 was partially reduced after cryopreservation, and fresh PBMCs were used in most assays. CXCR3-expressing naive cells carried TRB CDR3s more hydrophobic than those of CXCR3-negative naive cells. Memory CD8+ cells showed much lower diversity, while both naive subsets displayed comparably high diversity.

Triplicate sorting captured 300,000 cells each from every CD8+ T cell subset. Cells classed as naive CD8+ T cells were CD45RO-CCR7+CD27+CD95-. This chain uses TRBV5-6 with TRBJ2-1. The sample consisted of naive CXCR3+ CD8+ T cells from blood. As for subset: CD45RO-CCR7+CD27+CD95- naive CD8+ T cells expressing CXCR3 (TNR3+). The sequence was obtained from a human donor in good health. Some clones in this sample may be carry-over from other donors' samples. The CDR3 sequence: CASSWSGSYNEQFF. Variable domain in full (rest from reference TRBV5-6 and TRBJ2-1): DAGVTQSPTHLIKTRGQQVTLRCSPKSGHDTVSWYQQALGQGPQFIFQYYEEEERQRGNFPDRFSGHQFPNYSSELNVNALLLGDSALYLCASSWSGSYNEQFFGPGTRLTVL.